A single sample gave rise to the 26 T cell receptor beta chains below, sequenced in a study of control samples from healthy donors and cancer patients. Sequenced by immunoSEQ multiplex PCR; TCRdb stores in-frame clones only, minus some. The sample includes fewer than 120,000 clones, around nine tenths of them seen just once. Sequences were obtained from PBMCs. These receptors all stem from a woman aged 55-75 years with lung cancer.

V and J are TRBV3-1 (or the pseudogene TRBV3-2) and TRBJ1-1; D remains ambiguous. The CDR3 sequence is 12 residues long. Germline V gene sequence: CDR1 LGHDT, CDR2 YNNKEL (reference sequence). The V gene lost 4 bases and the J gene lost 4 bases, with 7 bases spanning the gap. The CDR3 spells CASSLIGTEAFF. In DNA, the CDR3 is TGTGCCAGCAGCCTGATCGGCACTGAAGCTTTCTTT.

V usage is TRBV6-5 and J usage is TRBJ1-3; D unresolved. CDR1 is MNHEY and CDR2 is SVGAGI in the germline V gene. V lost 8 bases and J 0 bases, leaving 11 bases between the germline ends. The CDR3 runs to 14 residues. The CDR3 DNA is TGTGCCAGCGCTTTCAGGAGCTCTGGAAACACCATATATTTT. It specifies CASAFRSSGNTIYF.

The chain is built from TRBV12-5 and TRBJ1-6; D is ambiguous. This CDR3 has 14 amino acids. The germline V and J ends were trimmed by 3 bases and 6 bases, with 9 bases remaining between them. Germline V gene sequence: CDR1 LGHNT, CDR2 FRNRAP. The CDR3: CASGFEQSNSPLHF. CDR3 bases: TGTGCTAGTGGTTTTGAACAGAGTAATTCACCCCTCCACTTT. The variable domain in full, with the rest retrieved from reference TRBV12-5 and TRBJ1-6, is DARVTQTPRHKVTEMGQEVTMRCQPILGHNTVFWYRQTMMQGLELLAYFRNRAPLDDSGMPKDRFSAEMPDATLATLKIQPSEPRDSAVYFCASGFEQSNSPLHFGNGTRLTVT.

J is TRBJ1-5 and V is TRBV30; D gene unclear. Per the germline V gene, CDR1 is GTSNPN and CDR2 is SVGIG (reference sequence). Trimming cost V 2 bases and J 5 bases, with 10 bases left between them. The CDR3 covers 13 residues. The DNA for the CDR3 is TGTGCCTGGAGTAAGGGAGGCCATCAGCCCCAGCATTTT. Its translation is CAWSKGGHQPQHF.

This clone was counted only a few times. This rearrangement joins TRBV13 to TRBJ1-1, with D maybe TRBD1 (5 bases). From germline, CDR1 is PRHDT and CDR2 FYEKMQ (reference sequence). V lost 8 bases and J 6 bases, leaving 10 bases between the germline ends. The CDR3 sequence is 11 residues long. The CDR3 nucleotides read TGTGCCAGCTCCAGGGAAGCTGAAGCTTTCTTT. Its protein product is CASSREAEAFF.

This clone was recorded only once. V and J are TRBV24-1 and TRBJ1-2, with TRBD1 matching 10 bases. Germline V gene lookup returns CDR1 KGHDR and CDR2 SFDVKD. Trimming removed 5 bases from V and 7 bases from J; junction bases left unmatched: 12. The CDR3 has 16 amino acids. The CDR3 DNA follows: TGTGCCACCAGTGGATGGACGGACAGGGGGTCGGTTGGCTACACCTTC. This codes for CATSGWTDRGSVGYTF.

The chain carries TRBV19 and TRBJ1-2; no reliable D call. This CDR3 comprises 13 residues. Per germline, CDR1 LNHDA and CDR2 SQIVND (reference sequence). Trimming left V 4 bases short and J 2 bases short, with 8 bases between. The CDR3 region has the DNA TGTGCCAGTAGTAGCCGGCGGAACTATGGCTACACCTTC. As protein: CASSSRRNYGYTF.

This chain connects TRBV18 to TRBJ2-5; D is perhaps TRBD2 (7 bases). Trimming pared 0 bases from V and 5 bases from J, leaving 10 bases between. The CDR3 spans 14 residues. The V gene's germline CDR1 is KGHSH and CDR2 LQKENI. This CDR3 is CASSPPGGGETQYF. Here the CDR3 DNA reads TGTGCCAGCTCACCACCAGGGGGAGGGGAGACCCAGTACTTC.

This sequence joins TRBV30 and TRBJ1-2; maybe TRBD1 (5 bases). The length of the CDR3 is 12 residues. Germline V gene sequence: CDR1 GTSNPN, CDR2 SVGIG (reference sequence). V lost 4 bases and J lost 8, with 14 bases in between. CDR3 in amino acids: CAWNGQGGGYTF. In DNA form, the CDR3 reads TGTGCCTGGAATGGGCAGGGAGGGGGCTACACCTTC. Full variable domain (remainder filled in from reference TRBV30 and TRBJ1-2): SQTIHQWPATLVQPVGSPLSLECTVEGTSNPNLYWYRQAAGRGLQLLFYSVGIGQISSEVPQNLSASRPQDRQFILSSKKLLLSDSGFYLCAWNGQGGGYTFGSGTRLTVV.

This chain joins TRBV11-3 and TRBJ2-3, with 14 bases identical to TRBD2. V shed 1 base, J shed 4 bases, and the junction held 10 bases outside the gene matches. This CDR3 comprises 19 residues. Per the germline V gene, CDR1 is SGHNT and CDR2 is YENEEA. CDR3 nucleotide sequence: TGTGCCAGCAGCTTAGGTCCGGCCCCGACTAGCGGGGGGGCAGATACGCAGTATTTT. It yields the protein CASSLGPAPTSGGADTQYF.

This clone was seen once. The V gene is TRBV13, the J gene TRBJ1-2; unclear D gene. CDR3 length: 13 residues. Trimming removed 1 base at V and 3 bases at J, with 6 bases between. CDR1 is PRHDT and CDR2 is FYEKMQ in the germline V gene (reference sequence). CDR3 sequence reads: CASSLARDYGYTF. CDR3 nucleotide sequence: TGTGCCAGCAGCTTAGCCCGAGACTATGGCTACACCTTC. The complete variable domain, with remaining parts taken from reference TRBV13 and TRBJ1-2, reads AAGVIQSPRHLIKEKRETATLKCYPIPRHDTVYWYQQGPGQDPQFLISFYEKMQSDKGSIPDRFSAQQFSDYHSELNMSSLELGDSALYFCASSLARDYGYTFGSGTRLTVV.

Remarks on this clone: One end of the junction is discordant with germline, which a read error may explain. The chain is built from TRBV7-7 and TRBJ2-2; 10 bases align to TRBD1. In germline, CDR1 is SSHAT, CDR2 FNYEAQ (reference sequence). This CDR3 contains 16 residues. The CDR3 loop reads CASSLGTGVSTGELFF. CDR3 bases: TGTGCTAGCAGCTTAGGGACAGGGGTCAGCACCGGGGAGCTGTTTTTT.

V usage is TRBV5-6 and J usage is TRBJ1-4, with D possibly matching TRBD1 (6 bases). The CDR3 covers 14 residues. V was trimmed by 3 bases and J by 0 bases, leaving 6 bases between them. Germline CDR1 reads SGHDT; CDR2 reads YYEEEE. This CDR3 is CASSWTATNEKLFF. The DNA for the CDR3 is TGTGCCAGCAGCTGGACAGCAACTAATGAAAAACTGTTTTTT.

The chain recombines TRBV9 with TRBJ1-3; TRBD1 matches 7 bases. CDR1 is SGDLS, CDR2 YYNGEE, per germline. This CDR3 region has 14 residues. J lost 2 bases, V lost 2 bases, and 1 base had no gene match. CDR3 loop: CASSVDRAGNTIYF. DNA for the CDR3: TGTGCCAGCAGCGTCGACAGGGCTGGAAACACCATATATTTT.

This clone was seen only once. This chain links TRBV9 with TRBJ1-6, with 7 bases that match TRBD1. Germline CDR1 and CDR2: SGDLS and YYNGEE. The V and J ends lost 0 bases and 8 bases, in that order; junction bases with no gene match: 5. This CDR3 comprises 15 residues. The CDR3 loop is CASSVESGGYSPLHF. DNA of the CDR3: TGTGCCAGCAGCGTAGAGTCAGGGGGTTATTCACCCCTCCACTTT. Drawing the rest from reference TRBV9 and TRBJ1-6, the complete variable domain is DSGVTQTPKHLITATGQRVTLRCSPRSGDLSVYWYQQSLDQGLQFLIQYYNGEERAKGNILERFSAQQFPDLHSELNLSSLELGDSALYFCASSVESGGYSPLHFGNGTRLTVT.

This chain uses TRBV7-2 with TRBJ1-5; D ambiguous. The CDR3 spans 15 residues. Trimming cost V 5 bases and J 5 bases, with 16 bases left between them. CDR1 SGHTA and CDR2 FQGNSA come from the germline V gene. The CDR3 region has the DNA TGTGCCAGCAGCCCAGCCCTTGGGCCCTATCAGCCCCAGCATTTT. Residues: CASSPALGPYQPQHF.

The V call is TRBV9, the J call TRBJ2-2; 15 bases map to TRBD2. Germline V lookup: CDR1 SGDLS, CDR2 YYNGEE. The length of the CDR3 is 17 residues. Trimming at V came to 4 bases and at J to 6 bases, leaving 7 bases not matched to a gene. CDR3 bases: TGTGCCAGCAGCTGGGGACTAGCGGGAGGCAATTCCGGGGAGCTGTTTTTT. It translates to CASSWGLAGGNSGELFF.

The chain carries TRBV30 and TRBJ2-1; 9 bases fit TRBD2. V lost 3 bases and J lost 5; bases outside the gene matches: 2. In germline, CDR1 is GTSNPN, CDR2 SVGIG (reference sequence). The CDR3 is made up of 13 amino acids. The CDR3 nucleotides read TGTGCCTGGAGGCGGGGGGGGAACAATGAGCAGTTCTTC. Encoded protein: CAWRRGGNNEQFF.

This clone was recorded only once. The chain carries TRBV7-2 and TRBJ1-1; D is undetermined. There are 14 residues in the CDR3. The germline V and J ends were trimmed by 6 bases and 4 bases, with 15 bases remaining between them. CDR1 is SGHTA and CDR2 is FQGNSA in the germline V gene. CDR3 loop: CASSSGTTTTEAFF. The CDR3 nucleotides read TGTGCCAGCAGTTCGGGAACCACGACCACTGAAGCTTTCTTT.

The V and J genes are TRBV24-1 and TRBJ2-1; TRBD2 matches 13 bases. Looked up from germline, CDR1 is KGHDR and CDR2 is SFDVKD. Trimming took 4 bases from V and 6 from J; bases not matched to a gene: 8. The CDR3 spans 17 residues. This CDR3 is CATSEPILAGGSNEQFF. The CDR3 DNA reads as TGTGCCACCAGTGAGCCCATACTAGCGGGAGGGTCCAATGAGCAGTTCTTC.

The V and J genes are TRBV24-1 and TRBJ1-1, with 7 bases fitting TRBD1. The V gene's germline CDR1 is KGHDR and CDR2 SFDVKD. The CDR3 is 14 residues long. V was pared by 7 bases and J by 2 bases, with 6 bases of the junction left unmatched. CDR3 residues: CATRAGGGNTEAFF. CDR3 DNA: TGTGCCACCAGGGCGGGAGGGGGCAACACTGAAGCTTTCTTT.

V is TRBV5-1 and J is TRBJ1-2; 7 bases align to TRBD1. The germline CDR1 and CDR2 sequences are SGHRS and YFSETQ. The V and J ends lost 4 bases and 2 bases, in that order; junction bases with no gene match: 11. The CDR3 is made up of 16 amino acids. The CDR3 here is CASSPEGQRDNYGYTF. The CDR3 DNA is TGCGCCAGCAGCCCCGAGGGACAGCGAGACAACTATGGCTACACCTTC.

This rearrangement joins TRBV19 to TRBJ2-7; 15 bases match TRBD2. The CDR3 contains 16 residues. The J segment lost 2 bases and the V segment lost 3 bases, leaving 2 bases of the junction unmatched. Germline V gene data show CDR1 as LNHDA and CDR2 as SQIVND (reference sequence). Written as DNA, the CDR3 is TGTGCCAGTAGTATCCGGACTAGCGGGGGGGCCTACGAGCAGTACTTC. Residues: CASSIRTSGGAYEQYF.

The chain joins TRBV25-1 to TRBJ1-2; a possible D gene is TRBD1 (5 bases). This CDR3 spans 13 amino acids. Germline loops: CDR1 MGHDK, CDR2 SYGVNS. V lost 6 bases and J lost 4, with 12 bases in between. The DNA for the CDR3 is TGTGCCAGCAGGGGGGGGACCCCCTATGGCTACACCTTC. Encoded protein: CASRGGTPYGYTF.

The chain recombines TRBV3-1 (or the pseudogene TRBV3-2) with TRBJ2-7; unclear D gene. This CDR3 contains 15 residues. Trimming removed 0 bases at V and 0 bases at J, with 9 bases between. Germline V gene sequence: CDR1 LGHDT, CDR2 YNNKEL (reference sequence). CDR3 sequence (DNA): TGTGCCAGCAGCCAAGATGCTATAAGCTCCTACGAGCAGTACTTC. Its translation is CASSQDAISSYEQYF.

The chain links TRBV6-5 to TRBJ2-1; D is possibly TRBD2 (5 bases). V shed 5 bases and J shed 7 bases, with 9 bases lying between them. CDR3 length: 12 residues. The germline V gene has CDR1 MNHEY and CDR2 SVGAGI. The CDR3 sequence: CASSPPGNEQFF. DNA of the CDR3: TGTGCCAGCAGTCCCCCGGGGAATGAGCAGTTCTTC.